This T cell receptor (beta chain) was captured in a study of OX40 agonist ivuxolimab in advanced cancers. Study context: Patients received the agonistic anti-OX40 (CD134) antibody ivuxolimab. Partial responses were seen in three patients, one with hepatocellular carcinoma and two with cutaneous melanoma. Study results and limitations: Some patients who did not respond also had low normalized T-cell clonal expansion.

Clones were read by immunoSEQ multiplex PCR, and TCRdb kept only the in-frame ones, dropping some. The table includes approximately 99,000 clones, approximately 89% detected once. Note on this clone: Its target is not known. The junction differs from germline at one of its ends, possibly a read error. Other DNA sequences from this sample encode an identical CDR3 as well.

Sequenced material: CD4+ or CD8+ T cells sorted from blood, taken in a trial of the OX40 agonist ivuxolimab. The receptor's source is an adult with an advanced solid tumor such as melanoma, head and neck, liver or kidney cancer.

Written as DNA, the CDR3 is TGTGCCAGCAGTAATCCGGGGGGAACGAATACCGGGGAGCTGTTTTTT. This codes for CASSNPGGTNTGELFF. The chain has TRBV6-6 and TRBJ2-2, with TRBD2 matching over 7 bases. The CDR3 covers 16 residues. Germline V CDR1 and CDR2: MNHNY, SVGAGI (reference sequence).